Here is one T cell receptor (beta chain) with its context. The sequenced fragment ends 3 residues before the CDR3 boundary, so the rest is inferred from the germline J gene. The J segment lost 5 bases and the V segment lost 4 bases, leaving 6 bases of the junction unmatched. Germline V gene lookup returns CDR1 SGHRS and CDR2 YFSETQ. The CDR3 consists of 14 residues. The assay was immunoSEQ multiplex PCR, and TCRdb's table has in-frame clones only and misses some. This sample's table has about 30,000 clones. This specimen belongs to a study of T cells in women clearing cervical HPV infection. The overall study: Donors had HPV16-related CIN3 or worse; 2 had invasive cancer.

The chain is built from TRBV5-1 and TRBJ1-5, with TRBD1 matching 7 bases. What was sequenced was blood buffy coat. The TCR comes from a woman aged 18 to 75 with a cervical HPV16 infection that either progressed to CIN3+ or cleared (not recorded which). The CDR3 bases that were read are TGCGCCAGCAGCCAGTCAGGGGGGTATCAGCCC. Amino acid sequence: CASSQSGGYQP. The whole CDR3 protein reads CASSQSGGYQPQHF.